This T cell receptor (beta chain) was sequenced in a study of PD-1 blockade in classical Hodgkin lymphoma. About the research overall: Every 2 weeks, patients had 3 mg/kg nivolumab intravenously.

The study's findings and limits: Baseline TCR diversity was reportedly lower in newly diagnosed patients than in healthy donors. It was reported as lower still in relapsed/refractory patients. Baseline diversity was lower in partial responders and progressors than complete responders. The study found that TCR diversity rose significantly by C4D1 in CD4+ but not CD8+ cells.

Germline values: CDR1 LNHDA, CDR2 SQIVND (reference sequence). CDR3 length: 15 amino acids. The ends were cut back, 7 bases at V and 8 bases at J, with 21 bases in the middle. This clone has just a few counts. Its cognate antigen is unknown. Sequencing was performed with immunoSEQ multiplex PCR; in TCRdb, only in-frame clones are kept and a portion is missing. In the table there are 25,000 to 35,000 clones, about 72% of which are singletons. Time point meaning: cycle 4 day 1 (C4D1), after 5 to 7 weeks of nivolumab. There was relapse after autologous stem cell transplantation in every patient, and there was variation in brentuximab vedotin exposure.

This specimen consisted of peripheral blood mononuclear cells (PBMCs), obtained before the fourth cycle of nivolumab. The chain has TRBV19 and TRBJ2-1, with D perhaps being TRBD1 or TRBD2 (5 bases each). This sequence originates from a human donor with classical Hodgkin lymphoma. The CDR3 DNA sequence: TGTGCCAGTACCGATATCGGGACCTCCCAGGATGAGCAGTTCTTC. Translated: CASTDIGTSQDEQFF.